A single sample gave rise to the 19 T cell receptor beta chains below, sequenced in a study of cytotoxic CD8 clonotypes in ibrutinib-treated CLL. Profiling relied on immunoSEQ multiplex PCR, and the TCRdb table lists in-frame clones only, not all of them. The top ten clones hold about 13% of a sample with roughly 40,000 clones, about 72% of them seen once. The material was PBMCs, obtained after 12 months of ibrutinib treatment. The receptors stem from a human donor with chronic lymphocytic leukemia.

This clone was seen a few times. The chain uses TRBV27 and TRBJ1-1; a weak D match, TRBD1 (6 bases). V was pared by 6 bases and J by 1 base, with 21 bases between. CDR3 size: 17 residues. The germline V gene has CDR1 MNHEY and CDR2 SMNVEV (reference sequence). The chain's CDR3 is CASRLSPWGGANTEAFF. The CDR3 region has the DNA TGTGCCAGCAGACTAAGCCCCTGGGGGGGGGCGAACACTGAAGCTTTCTTT.

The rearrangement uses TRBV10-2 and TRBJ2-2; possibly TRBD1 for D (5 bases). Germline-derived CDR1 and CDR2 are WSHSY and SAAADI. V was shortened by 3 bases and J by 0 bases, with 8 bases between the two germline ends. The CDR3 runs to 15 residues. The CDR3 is CASSDAGPNTGELFF. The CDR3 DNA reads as TGCGCCAGCAGTGATGCAGGGCCGAACACCGGGGAGCTGTTTTTT.

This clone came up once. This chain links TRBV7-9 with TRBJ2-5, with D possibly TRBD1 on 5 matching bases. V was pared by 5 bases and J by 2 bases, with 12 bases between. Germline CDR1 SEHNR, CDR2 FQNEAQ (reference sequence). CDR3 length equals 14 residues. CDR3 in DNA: TGTGCCAGCAGCCAACCGACAGATCAAGAGACCCAGTACTTC. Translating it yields CASSQPTDQETQYF.

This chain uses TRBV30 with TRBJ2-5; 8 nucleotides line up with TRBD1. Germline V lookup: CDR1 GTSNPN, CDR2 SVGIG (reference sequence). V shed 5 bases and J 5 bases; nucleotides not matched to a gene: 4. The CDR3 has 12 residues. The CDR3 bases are TGTGCCTGGGGGAACAGGGGGGAGACCCAGTACTTC. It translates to CAWGNRGETQYF.

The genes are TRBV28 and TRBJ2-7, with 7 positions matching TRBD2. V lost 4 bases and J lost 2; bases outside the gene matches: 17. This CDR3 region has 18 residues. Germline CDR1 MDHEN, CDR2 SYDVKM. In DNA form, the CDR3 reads TGTGCCAGCAGTTCCCGGAGGTTGCGGGAGATTAAGGCCTACGAGCAGTACTTC. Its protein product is CASSSRRLREIKAYEQYF.

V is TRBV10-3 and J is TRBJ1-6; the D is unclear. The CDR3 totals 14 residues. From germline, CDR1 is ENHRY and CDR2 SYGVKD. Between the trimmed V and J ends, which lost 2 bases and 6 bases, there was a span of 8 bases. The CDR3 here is CAISEPESNSPLHF. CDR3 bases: TGTGCCATCAGTGAGCCGGAAAGTAATTCACCCCTCCACTTT.

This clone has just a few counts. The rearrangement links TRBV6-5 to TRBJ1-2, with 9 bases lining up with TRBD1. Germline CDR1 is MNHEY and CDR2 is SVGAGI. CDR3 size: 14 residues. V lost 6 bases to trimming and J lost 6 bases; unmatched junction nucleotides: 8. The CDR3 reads CASRPTGGGNGYTF. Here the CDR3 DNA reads TGTGCCAGCAGACCAACAGGGGGCGGTAATGGCTACACCTTC.

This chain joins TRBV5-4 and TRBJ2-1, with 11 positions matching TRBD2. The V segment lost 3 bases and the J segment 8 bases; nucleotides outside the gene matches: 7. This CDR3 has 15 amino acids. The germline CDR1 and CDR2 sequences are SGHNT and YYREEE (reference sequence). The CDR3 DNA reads TGTGCCAGCAGCTCTACTAGCGGGAGTAGGGATGAGCAGTTCTTC. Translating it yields CASSSTSGSRDEQFF.

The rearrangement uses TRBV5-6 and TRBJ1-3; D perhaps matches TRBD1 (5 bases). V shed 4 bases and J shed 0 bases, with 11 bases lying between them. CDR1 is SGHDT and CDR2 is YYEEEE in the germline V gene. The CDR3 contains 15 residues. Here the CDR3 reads CASSRDGTSGNTIYF. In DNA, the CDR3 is TGTGCCAGCAGCAGGGACGGGACCTCTGGAAACACCATATATTTT.

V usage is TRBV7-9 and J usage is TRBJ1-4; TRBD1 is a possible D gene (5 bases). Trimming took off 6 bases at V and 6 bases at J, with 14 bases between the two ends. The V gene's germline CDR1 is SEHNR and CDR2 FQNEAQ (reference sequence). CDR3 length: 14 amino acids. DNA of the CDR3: TGTGCCAGCAGTCTACAGGCGGGGTATGAAAAACTGTTTTTT. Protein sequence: CASSLQAGYEKLFF.

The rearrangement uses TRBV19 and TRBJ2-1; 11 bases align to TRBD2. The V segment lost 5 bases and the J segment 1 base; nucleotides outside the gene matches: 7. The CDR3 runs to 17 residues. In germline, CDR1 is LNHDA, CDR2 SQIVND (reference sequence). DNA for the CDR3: TGTGCCAGTAGTTCGAGGGCTAGCGGGAGGTCCTACAATGAGCAGTTCTTC. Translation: CASSSRASGRSYNEQFF.

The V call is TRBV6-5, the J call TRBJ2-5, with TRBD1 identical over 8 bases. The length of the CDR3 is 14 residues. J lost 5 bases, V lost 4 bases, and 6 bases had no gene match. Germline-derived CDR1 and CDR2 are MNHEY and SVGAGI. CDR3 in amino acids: CASSWDRLVETQYF. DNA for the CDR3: TGTGCCAGCAGTTGGGACAGGTTGGTGGAGACCCAGTACTTC.

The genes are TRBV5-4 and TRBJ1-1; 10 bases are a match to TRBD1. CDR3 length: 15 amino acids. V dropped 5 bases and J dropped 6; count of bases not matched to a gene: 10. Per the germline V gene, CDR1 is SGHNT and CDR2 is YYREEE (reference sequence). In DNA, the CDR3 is TGTGCCAGCAGTCCCCTGACAGGGGGCGAGGCTGAAGCTTTCTTT. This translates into CASSPLTGGEAEAFF.

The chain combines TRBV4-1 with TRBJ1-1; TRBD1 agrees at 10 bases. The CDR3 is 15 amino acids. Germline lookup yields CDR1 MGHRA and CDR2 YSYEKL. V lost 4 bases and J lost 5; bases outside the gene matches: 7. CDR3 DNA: TGCGCCAGCAGCCTAGATGACAGGGGGCGGACTGAAGCTTTCTTT. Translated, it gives CASSLDDRGRTEAFF.

For the CDR3, the DNA is TGTGCCAGCAGCCCGACGGCGGGAGTGGGCACAGATACGCAGTATTTT. Translation gives CASSPTAGVGTDTQYF. The rearrangement links TRBV5-4 to TRBJ2-3; 7 bases match TRBD2. This CDR3 contains 16 residues. CDR1 SGHNT and CDR2 YYREEE come from the germline V gene (reference sequence). Germline trimming cut 4 bases from V and 1 base from J; bases unmatched to any gene: 9.

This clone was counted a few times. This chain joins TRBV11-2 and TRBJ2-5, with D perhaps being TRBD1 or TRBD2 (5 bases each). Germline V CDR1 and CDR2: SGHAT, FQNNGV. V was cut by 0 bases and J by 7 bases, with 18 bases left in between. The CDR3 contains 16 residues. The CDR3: CASSLDRSGTRGTQYF. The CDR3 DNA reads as TGTGCCAGCAGCTTAGATAGGTCCGGGACCCGAGGGACCCAGTACTTC. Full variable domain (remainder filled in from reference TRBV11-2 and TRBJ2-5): EAGVAQSPRYKIIEKRQSVAFWCNPISGHATLYWYQQILGQGPKLLIQFQNNGVVDDSQLPKDRFSAERLKGVDSTLKIQPAKLEDSAVYLCASSLDRSGTRGTQYFGPGTRLLVL.

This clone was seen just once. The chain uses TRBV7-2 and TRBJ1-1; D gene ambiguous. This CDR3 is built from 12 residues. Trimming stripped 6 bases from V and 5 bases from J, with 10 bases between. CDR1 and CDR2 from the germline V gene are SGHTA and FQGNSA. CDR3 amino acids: CASRALGTEAFF. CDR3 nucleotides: TGTGCCAGCAGAGCCTTGGGGACTGAAGCTTTCTTT.

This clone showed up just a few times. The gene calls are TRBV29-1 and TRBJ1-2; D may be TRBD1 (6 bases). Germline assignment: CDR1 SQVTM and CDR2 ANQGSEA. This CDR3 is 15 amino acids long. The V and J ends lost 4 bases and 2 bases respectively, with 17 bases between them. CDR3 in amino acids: CSVGGSDRGNYGYTF. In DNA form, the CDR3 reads TGCAGCGTTGGGGGATCGGACAGAGGGAACTATGGCTACACCTTC.

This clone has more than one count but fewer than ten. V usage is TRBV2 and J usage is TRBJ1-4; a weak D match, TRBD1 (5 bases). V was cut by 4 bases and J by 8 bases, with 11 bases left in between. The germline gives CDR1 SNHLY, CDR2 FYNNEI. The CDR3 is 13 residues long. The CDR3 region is CASSAGRGEKLFF. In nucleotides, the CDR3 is TGTGCCAGCAGTGCGGGACGAGGGGAAAAACTGTTTTTT.